This T cell receptor (beta chain) was recorded in a study of T cell responses to AZD1222 COVID-19 vaccine. In regard to this clone: Antigen: not known.

CDR3 length: 14 residues. Germline V CDR1 and CDR2: MDHEN, SYDVKM. V lost 7 bases and J lost 4, with 13 bases in between. Repertoires were generated with immunoSEQ multiplex PCR, while TCRdb's copy carries only in-frame clones and drops some. The sample carries roughly 120,000 clones, around 94% recorded once. Broader study findings: Donors, mostly white British, included more females; clonal diversity was possibly underestimated.

Combined were second doses at about 4 or about 12 weeks. The genes are TRBV28 and TRBJ2-2, with unresolved D. The specimen comprised peripheral blood, sampled 28 days after the second AZD1222 dose. The clonotype comes from an adult who received the AZD1222 COVID-19 vaccine. The DNA for the CDR3 is TGTGCCAGCATCTCGAGCAGTCCCACCGGGGAGCTGTTTTTT. Residues: CASISSSPTGELFF.